The clone carrying this TCR beta chain was detected only a few times. The data were obtained in a study of blood T cell repertoires in COVID-19. The data were produced by immunoSEQ multiplex PCR, yet TCRdb's version contains in-frame clones alone and is incomplete. The data show roughly 80,000 clones, 81% seen once. Input material: peripheral blood. This clonotype was sampled from an elderly man with acute or convalescent COVID-19.

The chain's CDR3 is CASSPTGGGIRANTGELFF. CDR3 nucleotide sequence: TGCGCCAGCAGCCCGACGGGGGGAGGGATTCGGGCGAACACCGGGGAGCTGTTTTTT. The V gene is TRBV4-1, the J gene TRBJ2-2; 7 bases align to TRBD2. CDR1 is MGHRA, CDR2 YSYEKL, per germline. V shed 4 bases, J shed 0 bases, and the junction held 14 bases outside the gene matches. This CDR3 contains 19 residues.